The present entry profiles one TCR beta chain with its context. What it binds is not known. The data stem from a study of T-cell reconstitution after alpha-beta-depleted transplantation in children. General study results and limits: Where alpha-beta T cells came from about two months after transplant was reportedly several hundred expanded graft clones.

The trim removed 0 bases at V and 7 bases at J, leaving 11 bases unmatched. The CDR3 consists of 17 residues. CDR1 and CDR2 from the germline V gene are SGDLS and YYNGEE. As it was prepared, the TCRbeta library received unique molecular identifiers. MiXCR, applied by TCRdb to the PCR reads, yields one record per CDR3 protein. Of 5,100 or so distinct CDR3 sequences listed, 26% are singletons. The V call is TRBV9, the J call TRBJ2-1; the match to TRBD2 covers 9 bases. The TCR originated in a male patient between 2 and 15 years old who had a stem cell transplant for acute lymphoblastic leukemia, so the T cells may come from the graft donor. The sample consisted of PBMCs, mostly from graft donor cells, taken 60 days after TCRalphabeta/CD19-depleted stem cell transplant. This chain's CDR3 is CASSVVSGGRVWNEQFF. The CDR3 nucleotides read TGTGCCAGCAGCGTAGTGTCCGGCGGGAGGGTGTGGAATGAGCAGTTCTTC.